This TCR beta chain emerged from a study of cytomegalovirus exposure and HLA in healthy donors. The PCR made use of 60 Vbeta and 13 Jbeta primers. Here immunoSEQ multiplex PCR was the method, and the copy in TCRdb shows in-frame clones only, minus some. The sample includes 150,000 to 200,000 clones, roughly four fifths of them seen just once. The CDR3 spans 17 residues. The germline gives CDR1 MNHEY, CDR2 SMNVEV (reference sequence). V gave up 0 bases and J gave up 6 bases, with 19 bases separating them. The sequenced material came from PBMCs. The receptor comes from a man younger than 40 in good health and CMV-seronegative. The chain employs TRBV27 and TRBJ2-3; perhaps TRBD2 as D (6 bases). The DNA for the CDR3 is TGTGCCAGCAGTTTATCGGTTGGGGCGGGGCACATTGATACGCAGTATTTT. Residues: CASSLSVGAGHIDTQYF.